A selection of T cell receptor beta chains follows, all from one sample in a study of T cell repertoires in cytomegalovirus infection. Using its own MiXCR run on the reads, TCRdb lists one record per CDR3 protein. The repertoire has approximately 910,000 distinct CDR3 sequences, around 31% of them found once; the top ten carry over 13%. Their recognized antigens are unknown. This sample comprised cultured CD8+ T cells from PBMCs, obtained from culture after CMV antigen stimulation. These receptor sequences come from a human donor in good health (CMV status not recorded). Some clones in this sample may be carry-over from other donors' samples. Both conserved end residues are part of each CDR3. The D gene is left open where the match is weak. Size is omitted from some rows. Given values are once, few, many or a class for expanded clones.

TRBD1 TRBJ2-2 TRBV24-1 . TGTGCCACCAGTTACGAGGGGGCCGACACCGGGGAGCTGTTTTTT CATSYEGADTGELFF
TRBD2 TRBJ2-1 TRBV9 . TGTGCCAGCAGCGCTACCCCACTGACTAGCAACCCCTACAATGAGCAGTTCTTC CASSATPLTSNPYNEQFF
. TRBJ2-2 TRBV9 . TGTGCCAGCAGCGTAGCTCCCACAGTGTCAGAAAGCACCGGGGAGCTGTTTTTT CASSVAPTVSESTGELFF
TRBD1 TRBJ1-2 TRBV19 . TGTGCCATCCAAGACCCCCGAACAGGGGGCGCCAACTATGGCTACACCTTC CAIQDPRTGGANYGYTF
. TRBJ2-1 TRBV24-1 . TGTGCCACCAGTGACCCAGACGGGTACAATGAGCAGTTCTTC CATSDPDGYNEQFF
TRBD2 TRBJ2-3 TRBV6-6 . TGTGCCAGCAGTCCCGGGGGGAGCGGGGGGCTCAGCACAGATACGCAGTATTTT CASSPGGSGGLSTDTQYF
. TRBJ1-5 TRBV7-2 many TGTGCCAGCAGCTTAGACTCCAGGGGTGGTCAGCCCCAGCATTTT CASSLDSRGGQPQHF
. TRBJ2-5 TRBV7-6 few TGTGCCAGCAGCTTGGCAGGCCCCGTCCTAGAGACCCAGTACTTC CASSLAGPVLETQYF
. TRBJ1-6 TRBV2 . TGTGCCAGCAGTGTAACTGGGGCGCATAATTCACCCCTCCACTTT CASSVTGAHNSPLHF
. TRBJ2-6 TRBV4-1 many TGCGCCAGCAGCCAAGCTGGCGGGGCCAACGTCCTGACTTTC CASSQAGGANVLTF
. TRBJ1-1 TRBV6-6 . TGTGCCAGCAGCCCGGTCCGTACTGAAGCTTTCTTT CASSPVRTEAFF
. TRBJ2-1 TRBV6-6 . TGTGCCAGCTGTGATTTCAAGTACAATGAGCAGTTCTTC CASCDFKYNEQFF
TRBD2 TRBJ2-3 TRBV28 . TGTGCCAGCAGTCCCGCCCTCCTAGCGGGGTACACAGATACGCAGTATTTT CASSPALLAGYTDTQYF
. TRBJ2-2 TRBV24-1 . TGTGCCACCGGGGGGCCCACCGGGGAGCTGTTTTTT CATGGPTGELFF
. TRBJ1-6 TRBV4-1 few TGCGCCAGCAGCCAAGGCGGCGGGACTAATTCACCCCTCCACTTT CASSQGGGTNSPLHF
. TRBJ2-7 TRBV7-9 few TGTGCCAGCAGCGGCGTAGCCTACGAGCAGTACTTC CASSGVAYEQYF
. TRBJ1-1 TRBV4-1 . TGCGCCAGCAGCCAAGCCTCCCAGGCTCCCCGCACTGAAGCTTTCTTT CASSQASQAPRTEAFF
. TRBJ2-1 TRBV4-1 few TGCGCCAGCAGCCCTACGGCGGGGAACGATGAGCAGTTCTTC CASSPTAGNDEQFF
. TRBJ2-1 TRBV28 few TGTGCCAGCAGAACCTCAGGGTTCGAGGACAATGAGCAGTTCTTC CASRTSGFEDNEQFF
. TRBJ1-4 TRBV7-6 . TGTGCCAGCAGCTTAGCGACGGAGGGGTGGCTGTTTTTT CASSLATEGWLFF
TRBD1 TRBJ1-5 TRBV27 few TGTGCCAGCAGTCCGCTTATAACAGGGGACTACAATCAGCCCCAGCATTTT CASSPLITGDYNQPQHF
TRBD1 TRBJ1-5 TRBV7-9 . TGTGCCAGCAGCGGCCTAAGCGGACAGGGGACTCAGCCCCAGCATTTT CASSGLSGQGTQPQHF
TRBD1 TRBJ2-5 TRBV7-2 many TGTGCCAGCAGCGCCATCAGGGGGACCCAAGAGACCCAGTACTTC CASSAIRGTQETQYF
. TRBJ2-5 TRBV7-9 few TGTGCCAGCAGCTTAGCGGGCTATCCAGAGACCCAGTACTTC CASSLAGYPETQYF
. TRBJ2-1 TRBV27 . TGTGCCAGCAGTTCGAAGGGGAGGTACAATGAGCAGTTCTTC CASSSKGRYNEQFF
. TRBJ2-6 TRBV5-4 many TGTGCCAGCAGGGGATTTGCTGGGGCCAACGTCCTGACTTTC CASRGFAGANVLTF
TRBD1 TRBJ1-5 TRBV9 few TGTGCCAGCAGCGTAGAGGGGGACAGAAATCAGCCCCAGCATTTT CASSVEGDRNQPQHF
TRBD1 TRBJ1-1 TRBV6-1 . TGTGCCAGCAGTTCCTGGACAGGGGGCTTGAACACTGAAGCTTTCTTT CASSSWTGGLNTEAFF
. TRBJ2-7 TRBV7-9 . TGTGCCAGCAGCTATACAGGGTACCCGAACGAGCAGTACTTC CASSYTGYPNEQYF
. TRBJ1-2 TRBV14 . TGTGCCAGCAGCCAAGATGGTCAGGGGCCCACCTATGGCTACACCTTC CASSQDGQGPTYGYTF
. TRBJ1-5 TRBV10-2 . TGCGCCAGCAGTGAGTCGAGAGGGAGGGACCAGCCCCAGCATTTT CASSESRGRDQPQHF
. TRBJ1-1 TRBV27 . TGTGCCAGCAGCCACGGCCTTCCGGGGACTGAAGCTTTCTTT CASSHGLPGTEAFF
. TRBJ1-2 TRBV27 . TGTGCCAGCAGCCGACGGGGCCAGGAGGCTTTAGGCTACACCTTC CASSRRGQEALGYTF